This TCR beta chain is from a study of T cell clonotyping in hematopoietic cell transplantation. Study observations and caveats: At the given depth, recipient repertoires were over 95% de novo clonotypes.

Details on this clone: What it binds is not known.

Germline V gene sequence: CDR1 SGHVS, CDR2 FQNEAQ. This CDR3 has 15 residues. The trim removed 5 bases at V and 3 bases at J, leaving 7 bases unmatched. Method: immunoSEQ multiplex PCR; TCRdb's copy keeps in-frame clones and lacks some. In the table there are some 5,800 clones, 86% of which are singletons. The sequenced sample was peripheral blood mononuclear cells, obtained 180 days after allogeneic stem cell transplant. The source of this sequence is a female patient aged 50 to 60 who had an allogeneic stem cell transplant from an unrelated donor, so the T cells may come from the graft donor. Some clones in this sample may be carry-over from other donors' samples. The gene calls are TRBV7-8 and TRBJ2-1; 7 nucleotides match TRBD2. The CDR3 protein is CASSTLGGYYNEQFF. For the CDR3, the DNA is TGTGCCAGCAGCACCCTGGGAGGGTACTACAATGAGCAGTTCTTC.